This TCR beta chain appears in the sequencing data of a study of blood T cell repertoires in COVID-19. Whole-study context: Samples came from the United States, Italy and Spain, spanning acute and convalescent COVID-19. PBMCs, B-cell-depleted T cells, or T cells provided the cDNA or gDNA that made up the material.

In the original workflow: Reference gene primer amplification gave nucleated cell count estimates. Sequencing used immunoSEQ multiplex PCR; TCRdb keeps in-frame clones, though not all of them. D and trimming were read from the DNA, whereas the V and J calls and clone size are those reported in that table. Of about 120,000 clones in the sample, 90% were seen once. Remarks on this clone: The same CDR3 arises from other DNA sequences in this sample as well.

V lost 4 bases to trimming and J lost 2 bases, with 12 bases between them. Germline V gene lookup returns CDR1 MNHEY and CDR2 SVGEGT. CDR3 size: 15 residues. The source of this sequence is a human donor with active COVID-19. The donor label of this sample is uncertain. The sample was peripheral blood. The chain carries TRBV6-2 or TRBV6-3 and TRBJ1-5; possibly TRBD1 for D (5 bases). CDR3 nucleotides: TGTGCCAGCAGTTCCGCCGGGGGAGGCAATCAGCCCCAGCATTTT. Translated, it gives CASSSAGGGNQPQHF.